This T cell receptor beta chain stems from a study of T-cell reconstitution after alpha-beta-depleted transplantation in children. Study results and caveats: Where some patients showed high TCRbeta diversity at day 60, it came from recipient T cells and thymic progenitors that had survived. Newly generated T cells supplied most T-cell counts and diversity one year post-transplant. Several hundred expanded graft clones reportedly gave rise to the alpha-beta T cells present about two months after transplant.

CDR3 length: 15 residues. The ends were cut back, 1 base at V and 8 bases at J, with 13 bases in the middle. Germline V gene sequence: CDR1 SGHRS, CDR2 YFSETQ. This clonotype appeared many times. Its target is unknown. TCRbeta library preparation incorporated unique molecular identifiers. TCRdb passed the PCR reads through MiXCR, listing each CDR3 protein once. The sample includes fewer than 550,000 distinct CDR3 sequences, about 10% seen only once; the top ten take about 2.1%. The chain employs TRBV5-1 and TRBJ1-6, with D perhaps matching TRBD1 (5 bases). The receptor was isolated from a child aged 2 to 10 with inherited bone marrow failure, due to receive a stem cell transplant. Sequenced here: PBMCs, sampled before TCRalphabeta/CD19-depleted stem cell transplant. CDR3 loop: CASSLSWGADSPLHF. CDR3 nucleotide sequence: TGCGCCAGCAGCTTGTCATGGGGCGCGGATTCACCCCTCCACTTT.